One sample yielded the 8 T cell receptor beta chains listed below, sequenced in a study of cytomegalovirus exposure and HLA in healthy donors. The PCR ran on 60 Vbeta and 13 Jbeta primers. Produced via immunoSEQ multiplex PCR; TCRdb's table is partial and in-frame only. The sample totals fewer than 85,000 clones. Sequenced input: PBMCs. The receptors derive from a man aged 45-60 years in good health and CMV-seropositive.

The V gene is TRBV28, the J gene TRBJ2-7, with D maybe TRBD1 (5 bases). Trimming removed 6 bases at V and 1 base at J, with 16 bases between. The CDR3 consists of 15 residues. Germline values: CDR1 MDHEN, CDR2 SYDVKM. CDR3 sequence reads: CASSSLRQGSYEQYF. The DNA of the CDR3 is TGTGCCAGCAGCTCACTTCGGCAGGGATCCTACGAGCAGTACTTC. The complete variable domain, with remaining parts taken from reference TRBV28 and TRBJ2-7, reads DVKVTQSSRYLVKRTGEKVFLECVQDMDHENMFWYRQDPGLGLRLIYFSYDVKMKEKGDIPEGYSVSREKKERFSLILESASTNQTSMYLCASSSLRQGSYEQYFGPGTRLTVT.

The chain is built from TRBV7-9 and TRBJ1-4, with D uncertain. Germline CDR1 SEHNR, CDR2 FQNEAQ (reference sequence). The CDR3 runs 14 residues. The germline V and J ends were trimmed by 4 bases and 10 bases, with 16 bases remaining between them. The CDR3 DNA follows: TGTGCCAGCAGCTCCCCAGGCAGTCTCTCAAAACTGTTTTTT. Translating it yields CASSSPGSLSKLFF.

This sequence joins TRBV5-1 and TRBJ2-2, with TRBD1 matching over 8 bases. Trimming took 2 bases from V and 5 from J; bases not matched to a gene: 5. The CDR3 runs 15 residues. The V gene's germline CDR1 is SGHRS and CDR2 YFSETQ. CDR3 nucleotides: TGCGCCAGCAGCTTACAGGGGGATGGGACCGGGGAGCTGTTTTTT. Its protein product is CASSLQGDGTGELFF.

The chain links TRBV6-5 to TRBJ1-2; D gene unclear. V lost 6 bases to trimming and J lost 4 bases, with 18 bases between them. The CDR3 is made up of 15 amino acids. CDR1 MNHEY and CDR2 SVGAGI come from the germline V gene. Here the CDR3 reads CASSHQRGVSYGYTF. The CDR3 region has the DNA TGTGCCAGCAGCCACCAAAGAGGAGTCAGCTATGGCTACACCTTC.

The chain has TRBV18 and TRBJ1-2; TRBD1 matches at 7 bases. The ends lost 2 bases at V and 5 bases at J; junction bases unmatched: 8. Germline V gives CDR1 KGHSH, CDR2 LQKENI. The CDR3 is made up of 15 amino acids. The CDR3: CASSPIGTDSYGYTF. In nucleotides, the CDR3 is TGTGCCAGCTCACCAATAGGGACAGACTCGTATGGCTACACCTTC. Variable domain in full (rest from reference TRBV18 and TRBJ1-2): NAGVMQNPRHLVRRRGQEARLRCSPMKGHSHVYWYRQLPEEGLKFMVYLQKENIIDESGMPKERFSAEFPKEGPSILRIQQVVRGDSAAYFCASSPIGTDSYGYTFGSGTRLTVV.

The chain carries TRBV9 and TRBJ2-2, with D uncertain. Germline V gene sequence: CDR1 SGDLS, CDR2 YYNGEE. The CDR3 extends over 14 amino acids. V was cut by 0 bases and J by 0 bases, with 3 bases left in between. The chain's CDR3 is CASSVAANTGELFF. Written as DNA, the CDR3 is TGTGCCAGCAGCGTAGCGGCGAACACCGGGGAGCTGTTTTTT. The variable domain in full, with the rest retrieved from reference TRBV9 and TRBJ2-2, is DSGVTQTPKHLITATGQRVTLRCSPRSGDLSVYWYQQSLDQGLQFLIQYYNGEERAKGNILERFSAQQFPDLHSELNLSSLELGDSALYFCASSVAANTGELFFGEGSRLTVL.

The V call is TRBV25-1, the J call TRBJ2-1; 7 bases are shared with TRBD2. The CDR3 is 11 amino acids. Trimming took 1 base from V and 13 from J; bases not matched to a gene: 1. Germline V lookup: CDR1 MGHDK, CDR2 SYGVNS. CDR3 DNA: TGTGCCAGCAGTGAATGGGAGGGACAGTTCTTC. This gives the protein CASSEWEGQFF. Drawing the rest from reference TRBV25-1 and TRBJ2-1, the complete variable domain is EADIYQTPRYLVIGTGKKITLECSQTMGHDKMYWYQQDPGMELHLIHYSYGVNSTEKGDLSSESTVSRIRTEHFPLTLESARPSHTSQYLCASSEWEGQFFGPGTRLTVL.

The chain carries TRBV13 and TRBJ2-7; TRBD1 agrees at 10 bases. The CDR3 loop spans 14 amino acids. The ends lost 5 bases at V and 4 bases at J; junction bases unmatched: 5. CDR1 is PRHDT, CDR2 FYEKMQ, per germline (reference sequence). CDR3 bases: TGTGCCAGCAGCGCTGGACAGGGGGTATACGAGCAGTACTTC. It codes for CASSAGQGVYEQYF.